A single sample is the source of the 19 T cell receptor beta chains below, sequenced in a study of type 1 and type 2 diabetes patients. Genomic DNA was the PCR template. The TCR beta CDR3 region was amplified using 30 forward and 13 reverse primers. MiXCR, run by TCRdb on the multiplex PCR reads, gives a single entry per CDR3 protein. Of fewer than 350,000 distinct CDR3 sequences listed, around 47% were seen once; the top ten hold approximately 13%. Sequenced sample: peripheral blood mononuclear cells (PBMCs). The source is a man aged 18-30 years with type 2 diabetes.

Comments on this clonotype: Just one base apart from a much larger clone, this may be a read error. The chain couples TRBV15 to TRBJ2-5; 12 bases line up with TRBD1. The CDR3 covers 18 residues. In germline, CDR1 is LNHNV, CDR2 YYDKDF (reference sequence). The DNA for the CDR3 is TGTACCACCAGCAGAGGAGGGGAGGGACAGGGGGCCTGGGAGACCCAGTACTTC. Protein: CTTSRGGEGQGAWETQYF.

V is TRBV27 and J is TRBJ1-1; D uncertain. The V end lost 3 bases, the J end lost 1 base, and 12 bases lay between the germline ends. The CDR3 sequence is 15 residues long. Germline loops: CDR1 MNHEY, CDR2 SMNVEV (reference sequence). The CDR3: CASSFQPYRNTEAFF. CDR3 in DNA: TGTGCCAGCAGTTTCCAACCCTACAGGAACACTGAAGCTTTCTTT.

The chain employs TRBV7-2 and TRBJ2-5; the match to TRBD1 covers 7 bases. V lost 3 bases and J lost 4; bases outside the gene matches: 2. Per germline, CDR1 SGHTA and CDR2 FQGNSA. This CDR3 comprises 13 residues. CDR3 nucleotides: TGTGCCAGCAGCTTCGGGACAGTAGAGACCCAGTACTTC. It specifies CASSFGTVETQYF.

V gene TRBV7-3 combines with J gene TRBJ2-1; D remains ambiguous. V gave up 3 bases and J gave up 0 bases, with 12 bases separating them. CDR1 SGHTA and CDR2 FQGTGA come from the germline V gene. CDR3 size: 16 residues. DNA of the CDR3: TGTGCCAGCAGCTTCTATGGCGGTAGCTCCTACAATGAGCAGTTCTTC. This sequence encodes CASSFYGGSSYNEQFF.

This clonotype was counted a few times. V and J are TRBV20-1 and TRBJ1-1; weak D call: TRBD1 (5 bases). Germline CDR1 reads DFQATT; CDR2 reads SNEGSKA (reference sequence). The length of the CDR3 is 12 residues. V was pared by 2 bases and J by 4 bases, with 8 bases between. For the CDR3, the DNA is TGCAGTGCTAGATCTGGGGCCACTGAAGCTTTCTTT. Protein: CSARSGATEAFF.

Concerning this clonotype: One junction end does not reproduce the germline sequence, and a read error may be involved. The chain recombines TRBV7-6 with TRBJ2-1; D gene unclear. This CDR3 has 12 amino acids. Germline loops: CDR1 SGHVS, CDR2 FNYEAQ. CDR3 coding DNA: TGTGCCAGCGGCTTAAGGGACAATGAGCAGTTCTTC. Its translation is CASGLRDNEQFF.

The chain combines TRBV2 with TRBJ1-1; 9 bases align to TRBD1. After removal of 3 bases from V and 0 bases from J, the junction contained 14 bases not matched to a gene. Germline loops: CDR1 SNHLY, CDR2 FYNNEI. CDR3 length: 19 amino acids. This chain's CDR3 is CASSDPPDDRGGMNTEAFF. Written as DNA, the CDR3 is TGTGCCAGCAGTGATCCCCCCGACGACAGGGGGGGTATGAACACTGAAGCTTTCTTT.

This chain links TRBV2 with TRBJ2-4, with TRBD2 matching 8 bases. Germline V CDR1 and CDR2: SNHLY, FYNNEI. V lost 6 bases, J lost 2 bases, and 9 bases stayed unmatched. The CDR3 consists of 16 residues. The CDR3 DNA is TGTGCCAGCAGGGGTCTAGCGGGCGTGTCCAAAAACATTCAGTACTTC. It specifies CASRGLAGVSKNIQYF.

V gene TRBV7-2 combines with J gene TRBJ1-4, with D unclear. The CDR3 is 14 amino acids. V dropped 5 bases and J dropped 1 base, with 8 bases sitting between them. The germline gives CDR1 SGHTA, CDR2 FQGNSA. In DNA form, the CDR3 reads TGTGCCAGCAGCCGGCAGCTAACTAATGAAAAACTGTTTTTT. This translates into CASSRQLTNEKLFF. Using reference TRBV7-2 and TRBJ1-4 for the parts outside the CDR3, the full variable domain is GAGVSQSPSNKVTEKGKDVELRCDPISGHTALYWYRQSLGQGLEFLIYFQGNSAPDKSGLPSDRFSAERTGGSVSTLTIQRTQQEDSAVYLCASSRQLTNEKLFFGSGTQLSVL.

This clonotype was detected a few times. This chain joins TRBV24-1 and TRBJ2-3; D is unresolved. V was clipped by 0 bases and J by 2 bases, with 11 bases between them. Germline V gene sequence: CDR1 KGHDR, CDR2 SFDVKD. The CDR3 is 16 amino acids. This chain's CDR3 is CATSDLPGRNTDTQYF. Written as DNA, the CDR3 is TGTGCCACCAGTGATTTGCCGGGCAGGAACACAGATACGCAGTATTTT.

The chain couples TRBV27 to TRBJ2-7; 10 bases are a match to TRBD1. Trimming at V came to 3 bases and at J to 11 bases, leaving 7 bases not matched to a gene. Germline V gene lookup returns CDR1 MNHEY and CDR2 SMNVEV (reference sequence). This CDR3 comprises 13 residues. CDR3 DNA sequence: TGTGCCAGCAGTTTCCGGGACAGGGGCCCCAAGTACTTC. It translates to CASSFRDRGPKYF.

CDR3 nucleotide sequence: TGTGCCAGCAGTGGGAAGCAAGAGACCCAGTACTTC. It translates to CASSGKQETQYF. This chain connects TRBV2 to TRBJ2-5, with D unclear. The CDR3 has 12 amino acids. From germline, CDR1 is SNHLY and CDR2 FYNNEI. V gave up 4 bases and J gave up 2 bases, with 5 bases separating them.

This clonotype was observed a handful of times. The chain combines TRBV20-1 with TRBJ1-6; 7 bases are shared with TRBD1. The germline CDR1 and CDR2 sequences are DFQATT and SNEGSKA (reference sequence). CDR3 length: 14 residues. The V segment lost 3 bases and the J segment 7 bases; nucleotides outside the gene matches: 6. The chain's CDR3 is CSAREGQPNSPLHF. CDR3 coding DNA: TGCAGTGCTAGGGAGGGACAGCCAAATTCACCCCTCCACTTT.

A few counts support this clonotype. The chain is built from TRBV19 and TRBJ2-7; no firm D call. The CDR3 is made up of 14 amino acids. The germline CDR1 and CDR2 sequences are LNHDA and SQIVND (reference sequence). V was trimmed by 6 bases and J by 12 bases, leaving 24 bases between them. CDR3 sequence (DNA): TGTGCCAGTAGATCGTCACGGGCAGATTACAACACGTACTTC. Translating it yields CASRSSRADYNTYF.

This rearrangement joins TRBV28 to TRBJ1-2, with 12 positions matching TRBD1. Germline-derived CDR1 and CDR2 are MDHEN and SYDVKM. Trimming cost V 4 bases and J 5 bases; bases outside gene matches: 11. The CDR3 length is 17 residues. Here the CDR3 DNA reads TGTGCCAGCAGTTCCCCCGGGACAGGGGGCCGTAATTATGGCTACACCTTC. Translation: CASSSPGTGGRNYGYTF.

The genes are TRBV30 and TRBJ2-3, with 15 nucleotides matching TRBD2. The germline gives CDR1 GTSNPN, CDR2 SVGIG (reference sequence). The CDR3 consists of 15 residues. V was pared by 5 bases and J by 7 bases, with 7 bases of the junction left unmatched. The CDR3 DNA sequence: TGTGCCTGGGGACTAGCGGGAGGGCTAACGTATACGCAGTATTTT. Protein: CAWGLAGGLTYTQYF.

The chain combines TRBV6-5 with TRBJ2-7, with D tentatively TRBD1 (6 bases). The CDR3 contains 13 residues. Trimming took 2 bases from V and 5 from J, leaving 10 bases between them. Germline lookup yields CDR1 MNHEY and CDR2 SVGAGI. CDR3 loop: CASSYQGRHEQYF. Here the CDR3 DNA reads TGTGCCAGCAGTTACCAGGGGAGACACGAGCAGTACTTC.

V and J are TRBV2 and TRBJ2-7; D perhaps matches TRBD1 (6 bases). The CDR3 loop spans 14 amino acids. V lost 6 bases and J lost 3, with 15 bases in between. Germline loops: CDR1 SNHLY, CDR2 FYNNEI. CDR3 residues: CASRSLGQGYEQYF. CDR3 in DNA: TGTGCCAGCAGATCCTTGGGACAAGGCTACGAGCAGTACTTC.

This clonotype was observed a handful of times. The chain uses TRBV6-5 and TRBJ2-2; 10 bases agree with TRBD2. V lost 5 bases and J lost 6; bases outside the gene matches: 3. Germline V gene lookup returns CDR1 MNHEY and CDR2 SVGAGI. The CDR3 covers 14 residues. The CDR3 loop is CASSSGGASGELFF. The CDR3 DNA reads TGTGCCAGCAGTAGCGGGGGGGCTTCCGGGGAGCTGTTTTTT.